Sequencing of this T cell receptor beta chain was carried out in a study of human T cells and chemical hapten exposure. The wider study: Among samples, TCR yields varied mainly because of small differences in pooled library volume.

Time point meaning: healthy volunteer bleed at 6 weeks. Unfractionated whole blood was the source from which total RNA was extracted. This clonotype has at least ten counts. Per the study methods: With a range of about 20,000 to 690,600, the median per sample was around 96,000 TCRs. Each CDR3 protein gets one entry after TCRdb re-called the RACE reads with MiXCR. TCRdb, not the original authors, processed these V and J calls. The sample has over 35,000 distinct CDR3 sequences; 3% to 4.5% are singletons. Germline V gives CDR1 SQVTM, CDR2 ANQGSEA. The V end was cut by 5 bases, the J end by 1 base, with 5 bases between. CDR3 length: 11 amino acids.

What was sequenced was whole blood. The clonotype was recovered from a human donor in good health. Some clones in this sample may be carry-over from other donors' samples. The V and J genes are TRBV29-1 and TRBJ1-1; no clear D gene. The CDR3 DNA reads TGCAGCGTTCGCCCGAACACTGAAGCTTTCTTT. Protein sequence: CSVRPNTEAFF. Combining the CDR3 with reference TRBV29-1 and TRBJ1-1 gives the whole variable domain SAVISQKPSRDICQRGTSLTIQCQVDSQVTMMFWYRQQPGQSLTLIATANQGSEATYESGFVIDKFPISRPNLTFSTLTVSNMSPEDSSIYLCSVRPNTEAFFGQGTRLTVV.